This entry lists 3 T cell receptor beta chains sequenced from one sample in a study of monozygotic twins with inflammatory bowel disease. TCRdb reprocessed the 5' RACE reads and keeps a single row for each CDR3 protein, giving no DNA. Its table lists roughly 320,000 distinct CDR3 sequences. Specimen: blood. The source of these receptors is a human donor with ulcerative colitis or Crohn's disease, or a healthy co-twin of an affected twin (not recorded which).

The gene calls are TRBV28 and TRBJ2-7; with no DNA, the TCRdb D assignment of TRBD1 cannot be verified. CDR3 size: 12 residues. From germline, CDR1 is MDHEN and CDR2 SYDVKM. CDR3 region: CVSGQGSYEQYF.

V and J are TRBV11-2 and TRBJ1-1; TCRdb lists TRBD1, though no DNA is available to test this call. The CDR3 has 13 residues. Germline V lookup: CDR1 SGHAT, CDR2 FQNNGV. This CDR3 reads CASSFFSGAEAFF.

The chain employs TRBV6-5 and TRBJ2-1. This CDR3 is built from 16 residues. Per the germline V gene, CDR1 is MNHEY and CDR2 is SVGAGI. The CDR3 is CASSYSIGSSYNEQFF.